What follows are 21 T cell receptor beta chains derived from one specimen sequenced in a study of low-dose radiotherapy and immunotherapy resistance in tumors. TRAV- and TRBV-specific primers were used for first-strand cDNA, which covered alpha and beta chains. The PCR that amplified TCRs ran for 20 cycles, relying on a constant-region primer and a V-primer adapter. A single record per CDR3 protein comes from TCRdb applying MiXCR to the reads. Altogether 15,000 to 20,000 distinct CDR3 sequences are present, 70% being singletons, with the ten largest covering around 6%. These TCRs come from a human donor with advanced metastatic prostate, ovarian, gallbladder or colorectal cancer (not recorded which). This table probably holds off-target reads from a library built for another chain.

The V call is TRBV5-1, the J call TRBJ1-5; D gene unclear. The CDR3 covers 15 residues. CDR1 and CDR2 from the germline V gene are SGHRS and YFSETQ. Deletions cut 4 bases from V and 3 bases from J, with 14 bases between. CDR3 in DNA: TGCGCCAGCAGCGTCTTGGGAAATTCCAATCAGCCCCAGCATTTT. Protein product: CASSVLGNSNQPQHF.

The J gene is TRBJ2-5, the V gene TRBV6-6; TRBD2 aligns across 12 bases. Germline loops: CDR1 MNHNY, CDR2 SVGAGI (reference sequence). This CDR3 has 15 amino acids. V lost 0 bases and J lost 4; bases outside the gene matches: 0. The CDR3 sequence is CASSYSTSGGETQYF. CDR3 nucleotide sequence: TGTGCCAGCAGTTACTCGACTAGCGGGGGAGAGACCCAGTACTTC.

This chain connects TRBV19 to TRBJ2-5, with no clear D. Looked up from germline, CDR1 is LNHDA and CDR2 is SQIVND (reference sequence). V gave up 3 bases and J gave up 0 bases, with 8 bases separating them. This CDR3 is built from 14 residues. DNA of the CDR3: TGTGCCAGTAGTATCGCGCCGTACCAAGAGACCCAGTACTTC. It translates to CASSIAPYQETQYF.

The CDR3: CASRGSGTYEQYF. The CDR3 nucleotides are TGTGCCAGCAGGGGTAGCGGGACGTACGAGCAGTACTTC. This chain links TRBV28 with TRBJ2-7; TRBD2 agrees at 8 bases. The ends lost 6 bases at V and 4 bases at J; junction bases unmatched: 5. CDR1 is MDHEN and CDR2 is SYDVKM in the germline V gene. This CDR3 is 13 amino acids long.

CDR3 region: CASRLTGSLNYGYTF. The CDR3 DNA is TGTGCCAGTAGGCTGACAGGAAGCCTTAACTATGGCTACACCTTC. V usage is TRBV19 and J usage is TRBJ1-2, with a tentative D call TRBD1 (6 bases). Looked up from germline, CDR1 is LNHDA and CDR2 is SQIVND (reference sequence). CDR3 length equals 15 residues. V was cut by 6 bases and J by 1 base, with 15 bases left in between.

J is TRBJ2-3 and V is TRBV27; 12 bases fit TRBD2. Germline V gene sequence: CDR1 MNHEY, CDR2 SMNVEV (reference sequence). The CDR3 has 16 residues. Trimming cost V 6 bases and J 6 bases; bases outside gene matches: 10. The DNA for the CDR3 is TGTGCCAGCAGGCTACTAGCGGGAGGTATTACGGATACGCAGTATTTT. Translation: CASRLLAGGITDTQYF.

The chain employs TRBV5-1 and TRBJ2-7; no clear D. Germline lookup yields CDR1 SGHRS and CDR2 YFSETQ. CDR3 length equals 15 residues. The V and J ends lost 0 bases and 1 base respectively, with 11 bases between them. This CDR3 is CASSLEQSPSYEQYF. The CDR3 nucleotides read TGCGCCAGCAGCTTGGAACAGTCACCATCCTACGAGCAGTACTTC.

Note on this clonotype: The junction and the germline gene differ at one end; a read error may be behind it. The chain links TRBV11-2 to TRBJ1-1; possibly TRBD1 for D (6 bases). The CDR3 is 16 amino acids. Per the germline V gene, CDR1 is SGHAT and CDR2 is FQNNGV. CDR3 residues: CASSHAETEGDTEAFF. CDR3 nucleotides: TGCGCCAGCAGCCATGCCGAAACGGAGGGGGACACTGAAGCTTTCTTT.

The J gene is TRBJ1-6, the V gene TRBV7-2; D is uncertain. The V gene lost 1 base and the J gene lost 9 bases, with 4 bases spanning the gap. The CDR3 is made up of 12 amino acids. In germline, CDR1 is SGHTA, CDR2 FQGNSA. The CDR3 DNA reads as TGTGCCAGCAGCTTAGTGTCTTCACCCCTCCACTTT. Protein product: CASSLVSSPLHF.

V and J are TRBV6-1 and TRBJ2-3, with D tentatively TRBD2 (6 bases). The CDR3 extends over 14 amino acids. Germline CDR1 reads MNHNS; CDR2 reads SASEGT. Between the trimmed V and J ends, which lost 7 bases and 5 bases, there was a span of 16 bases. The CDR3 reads CASKNVGGLDTQYF. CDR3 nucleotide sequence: TGTGCCAGCAAGAACGTCGGGGGATTAGATACGCAGTATTTT.

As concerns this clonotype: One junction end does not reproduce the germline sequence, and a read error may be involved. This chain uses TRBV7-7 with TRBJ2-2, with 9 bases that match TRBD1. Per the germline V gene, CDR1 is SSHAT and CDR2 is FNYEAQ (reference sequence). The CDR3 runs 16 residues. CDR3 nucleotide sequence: TGTGCTAGCAGCGGCCGGGACAGGGCGAACACCGGGGAGCTGTTTTTT. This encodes CASSGRDRANTGELFF.

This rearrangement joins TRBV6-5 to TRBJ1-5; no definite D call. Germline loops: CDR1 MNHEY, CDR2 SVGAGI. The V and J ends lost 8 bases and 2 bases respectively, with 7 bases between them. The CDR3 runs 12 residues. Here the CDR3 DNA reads TGTGCCAGCCGGGATGGCAATCAGCCCCAGCATTTT. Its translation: CASRDGNQPQHF.

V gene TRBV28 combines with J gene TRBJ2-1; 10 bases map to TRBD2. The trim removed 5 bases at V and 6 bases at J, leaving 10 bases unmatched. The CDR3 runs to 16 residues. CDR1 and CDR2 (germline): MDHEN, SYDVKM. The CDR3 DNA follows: TGTGCCAGCAGTGAAAGCAGCGGGAGGGATAGCAATGAGCAGTTCTTC. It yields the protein CASSESSGRDSNEQFF. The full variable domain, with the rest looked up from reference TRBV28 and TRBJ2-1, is DVKVTQSSRYLVKRTGEKVFLECVQDMDHENMFWYRQDPGLGLRLIYFSYDVKMKEKGDIPEGYSVSREKKERFSLILESASTNQTSMYLCASSESSGRDSNEQFFGPGTRLTVL.

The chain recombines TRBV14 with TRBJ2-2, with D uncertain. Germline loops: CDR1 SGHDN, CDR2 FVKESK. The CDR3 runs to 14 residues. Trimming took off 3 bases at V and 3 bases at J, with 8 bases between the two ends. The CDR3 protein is CASSQNRDTGELFF. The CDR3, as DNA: TGTGCCAGCAGCCAGAATCGGGACACCGGGGAGCTGTTTTTT.

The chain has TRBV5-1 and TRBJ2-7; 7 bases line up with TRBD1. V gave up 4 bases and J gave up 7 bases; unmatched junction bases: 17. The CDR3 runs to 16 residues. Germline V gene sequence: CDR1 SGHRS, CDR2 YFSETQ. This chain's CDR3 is CASSTGTGTAAREQYF. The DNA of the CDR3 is TGCGCCAGCAGCACGGGAACCGGGACAGCCGCCCGTGAGCAGTACTTC.

The CDR3 nucleotides read TGCGCCAGCAGCTTGGCCCCGGGGGTATATGAGCAGTTCTTC. It encodes CASSLAPGVYEQFF. J is TRBJ2-1 and V is TRBV5-1, with D perhaps TRBD2 (6 bases). The CDR3 has 14 amino acids. Trimming shortened V by 0 bases and J by 8 bases, and 12 bases separated the two germline ends. CDR1 is SGHRS and CDR2 is YFSETQ in the germline V gene.

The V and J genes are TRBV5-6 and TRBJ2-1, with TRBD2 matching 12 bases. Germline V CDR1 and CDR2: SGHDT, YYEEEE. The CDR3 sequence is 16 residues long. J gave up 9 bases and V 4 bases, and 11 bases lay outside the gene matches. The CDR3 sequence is CASSPTSGGWVSEQFF. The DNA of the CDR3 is TGTGCCAGCAGCCCGACTAGCGGGGGTTGGGTCAGTGAGCAGTTCTTC.

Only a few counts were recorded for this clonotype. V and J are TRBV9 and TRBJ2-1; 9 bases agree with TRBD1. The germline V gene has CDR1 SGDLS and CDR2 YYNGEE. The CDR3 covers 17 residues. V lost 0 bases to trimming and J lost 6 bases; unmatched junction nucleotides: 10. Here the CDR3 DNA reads TGTGCCAGCAGCGTAGCTTTCGGGACAGGGCGGGGCAATGAGCAGTTCTTC. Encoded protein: CASSVAFGTGRGNEQFF.

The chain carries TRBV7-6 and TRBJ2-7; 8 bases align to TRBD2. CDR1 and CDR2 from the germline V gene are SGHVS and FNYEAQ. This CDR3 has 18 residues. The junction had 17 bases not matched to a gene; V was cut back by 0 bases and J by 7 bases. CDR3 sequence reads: CASSLARRREGSLGEQYF. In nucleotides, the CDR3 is TGTGCCAGCAGCTTAGCGAGGAGACGGGAGGGATCTCTAGGGGAGCAGTACTTC.

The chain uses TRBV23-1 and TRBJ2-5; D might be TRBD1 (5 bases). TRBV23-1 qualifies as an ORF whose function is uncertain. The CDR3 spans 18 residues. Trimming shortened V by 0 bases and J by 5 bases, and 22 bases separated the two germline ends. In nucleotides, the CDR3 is TGCGCCAGCAGTCAATCAGTAGCCGGCTTACAGGAATCGGAGACCCAGTACTTC. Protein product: CASSQSVAGLQESETQYF.

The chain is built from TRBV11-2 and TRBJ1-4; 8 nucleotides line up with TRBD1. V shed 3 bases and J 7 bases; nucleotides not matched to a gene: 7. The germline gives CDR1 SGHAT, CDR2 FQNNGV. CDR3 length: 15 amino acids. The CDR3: CASSLQGAWGEKLFF. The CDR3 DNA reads TGTGCCAGCAGCTTGCAGGGGGCGTGGGGTGAAAAACTGTTTTTT.